This T cell receptor (beta chain) was retrieved from a study of blood T cell repertoires in COVID-19. Libraries were prepared by immunoSEQ multiplex PCR; TCRdb keeps only in-frame clonotypes and omits some of them. This sample carries about 43,000 clones, over 80% of them seen once, and the ten largest clones take 15%. V was pared by 2 bases and J by 7 bases, with 6 bases between. Germline-derived CDR1 and CDR2 are MNHNS and SASEGT. The length of the CDR3 is 13 residues. Sequenced sample: peripheral blood. The receptor comes from a man aged 55-75 years with active COVID-19. The chain uses TRBV6-1 and TRBJ1-6; D unresolved. DNA for the CDR3: TGTGCCAGCAGTGAAACGGGAAATTCACCCCTCCACTTT. It specifies CASSETGNSPLHF.